This T cell receptor beta chain was retrieved from a study of breast tumors, draining lymph nodes, adjacent tissues. Using its own MiXCR run on the multiplex PCR reads, TCRdb lists one record per CDR3 protein. There are about 12,000 distinct CDR3 sequences in the sample; roughly 72% occur only once, and approximately 44% lies in the top ten. Regarding the study as a whole: Compared with lymph nodes, tumors were less diverse; compared with nontumor tissue, more.

With respect to this clonotype: The antigen is unknown.

The length of the CDR3 is 18 residues. Germline-derived CDR1 and CDR2 are MNHNY and SVGAGI (reference sequence). With V trimmed by 6 bases and J by 6 bases, 10 bases remained unmatched. This TCR came from a female donor with breast cancer. Some clones in this sample may be carry-over from other donors' samples. The chain links TRBV6-6 to TRBJ2-2; 16 bases agree with TRBD2. Input material: tumor-adjacent breast tissue. The DNA of the CDR3 is TGTGCCAGCAGGCCCGGGACTAGCGGGAGGGCCCTATCCGGGGAGCTGTTTTTT. This gives the protein CASRPGTSGRALSGELFF.